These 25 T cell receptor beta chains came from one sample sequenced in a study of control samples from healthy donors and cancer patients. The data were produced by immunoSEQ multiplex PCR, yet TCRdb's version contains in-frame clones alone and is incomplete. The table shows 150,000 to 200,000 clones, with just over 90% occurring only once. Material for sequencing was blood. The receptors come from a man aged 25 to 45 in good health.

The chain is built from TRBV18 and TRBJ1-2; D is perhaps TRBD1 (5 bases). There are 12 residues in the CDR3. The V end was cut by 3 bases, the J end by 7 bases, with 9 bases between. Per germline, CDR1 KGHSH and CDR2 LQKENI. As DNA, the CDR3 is TGTGCCAGCTCACCCCCCCAGGGTGGCTACACCTTC. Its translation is CASSPPQGGYTF.

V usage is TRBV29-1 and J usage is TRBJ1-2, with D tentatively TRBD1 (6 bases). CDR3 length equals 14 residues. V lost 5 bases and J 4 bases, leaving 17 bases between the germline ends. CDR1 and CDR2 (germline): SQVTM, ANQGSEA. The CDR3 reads CSVRGGLGIYGYTF. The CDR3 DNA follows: TGCAGCGTTCGAGGGGGACTGGGGATCTATGGCTACACCTTC.

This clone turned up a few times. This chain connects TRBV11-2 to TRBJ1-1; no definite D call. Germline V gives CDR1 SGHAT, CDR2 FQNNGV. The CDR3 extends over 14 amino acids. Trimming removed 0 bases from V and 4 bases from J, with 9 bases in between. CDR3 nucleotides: TGTGCCAGCAGCTTAGAGGGGAAGGGCACTGAAGCTTTCTTT. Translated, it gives CASSLEGKGTEAFF.

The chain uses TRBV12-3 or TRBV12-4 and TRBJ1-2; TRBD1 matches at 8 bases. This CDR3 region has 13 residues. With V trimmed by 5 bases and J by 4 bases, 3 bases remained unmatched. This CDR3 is CASSKTGGYGYTF. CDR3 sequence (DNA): TGTGCCAGCAGTAAAACAGGGGGCTATGGCTACACCTTC.

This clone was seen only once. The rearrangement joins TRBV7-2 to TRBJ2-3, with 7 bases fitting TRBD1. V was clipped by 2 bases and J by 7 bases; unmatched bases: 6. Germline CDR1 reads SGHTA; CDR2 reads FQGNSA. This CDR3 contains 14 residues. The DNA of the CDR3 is TGTGCCAGCAGCTTAAGAGGGGGCGAAAATACGCAGTATTTT. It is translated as CASSLRGGENTQYF.

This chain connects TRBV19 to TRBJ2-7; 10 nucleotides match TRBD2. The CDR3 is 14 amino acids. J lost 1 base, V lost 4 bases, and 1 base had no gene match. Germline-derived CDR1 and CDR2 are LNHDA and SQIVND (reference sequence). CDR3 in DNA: TGTGCCAGTAGTACGGGACTAGCGTCCTACGAGCAGTACTTC. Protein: CASSTGLASYEQYF.

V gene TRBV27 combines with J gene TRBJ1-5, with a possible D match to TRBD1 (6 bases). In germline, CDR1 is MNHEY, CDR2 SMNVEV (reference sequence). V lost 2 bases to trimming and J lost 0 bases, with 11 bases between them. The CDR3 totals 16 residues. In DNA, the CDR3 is TGTGCCAGCAGTTTAGGGACACCGTATAGCAATCAGCCCCAGCATTTT. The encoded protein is CASSLGTPYSNQPQHF.

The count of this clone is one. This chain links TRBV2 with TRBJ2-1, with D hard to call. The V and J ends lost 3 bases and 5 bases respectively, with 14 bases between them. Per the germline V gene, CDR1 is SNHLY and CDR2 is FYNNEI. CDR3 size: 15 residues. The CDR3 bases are TGTGCCAGCAGTGAGCTCCTGTCGAGAAACAATGAGCAGTTCTTC. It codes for CASSELLSRNNEQFF.

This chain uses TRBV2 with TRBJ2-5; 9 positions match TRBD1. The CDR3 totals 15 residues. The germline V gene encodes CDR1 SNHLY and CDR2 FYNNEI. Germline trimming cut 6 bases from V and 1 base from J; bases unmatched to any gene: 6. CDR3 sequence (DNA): TGTGCCAGCAGGCGGACAGGGGCTATCCAAGAGACCCAGTACTTC. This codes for CASRRTGAIQETQYF. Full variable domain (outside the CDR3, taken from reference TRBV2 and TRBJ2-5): EPEVTQTPSHQVTQMGQEVILRCVPISNHLYFYWYRQILGQKVEFLVSFYNNEISEKSEIFDDQFSVERPDGSNFTLKIRSTKLEDSAMYFCASRRTGAIQETQYFGPGTRLLVL.

CDR3 amino acids: CASSSGLASYNEQFF. CDR3 sequence (DNA): TGCGCCAGCAGCTCCGGACTGGCCTCCTACAATGAGCAGTTCTTC. The chain employs TRBV4-3 and TRBJ2-1; weak D call: TRBD2 (5 bases). Germline-derived CDR1 and CDR2 are LGHNA and YSLEER. The CDR3 runs to 15 residues. V gave up 5 bases and J gave up 0 bases, with 11 bases separating them.

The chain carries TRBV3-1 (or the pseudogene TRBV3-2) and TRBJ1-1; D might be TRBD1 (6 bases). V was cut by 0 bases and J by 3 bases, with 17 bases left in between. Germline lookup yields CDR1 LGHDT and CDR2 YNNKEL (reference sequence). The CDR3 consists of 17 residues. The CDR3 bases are TGTGCCAGCAGCCAAGATATGGGGGGGCGCGGGGACACTGAAGCTTTCTTT. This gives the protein CASSQDMGGRGDTEAFF.

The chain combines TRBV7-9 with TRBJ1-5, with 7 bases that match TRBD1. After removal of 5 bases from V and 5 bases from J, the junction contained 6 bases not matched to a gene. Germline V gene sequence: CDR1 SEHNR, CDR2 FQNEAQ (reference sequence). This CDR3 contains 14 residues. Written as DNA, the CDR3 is TGTGCCAGCAGCACCGGGACAGACTATCAGCCCCAGCATTTT. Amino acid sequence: CASSTGTDYQPQHF.

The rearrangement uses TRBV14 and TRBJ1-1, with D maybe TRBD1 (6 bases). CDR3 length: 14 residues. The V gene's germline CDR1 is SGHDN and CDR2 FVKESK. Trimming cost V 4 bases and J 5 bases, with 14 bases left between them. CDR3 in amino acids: CASSRGGGGTEAFF. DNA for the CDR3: TGTGCCAGCAGCCGAGGAGGGGGAGGAACTGAAGCTTTCTTT.

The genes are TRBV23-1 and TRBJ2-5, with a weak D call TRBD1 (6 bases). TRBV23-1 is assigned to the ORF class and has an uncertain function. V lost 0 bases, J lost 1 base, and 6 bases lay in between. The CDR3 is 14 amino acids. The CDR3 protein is CASSQSGAQETQYF. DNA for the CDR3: TGCGCCAGCAGTCAATCGGGGGCCCAAGAGACCCAGTACTTC.

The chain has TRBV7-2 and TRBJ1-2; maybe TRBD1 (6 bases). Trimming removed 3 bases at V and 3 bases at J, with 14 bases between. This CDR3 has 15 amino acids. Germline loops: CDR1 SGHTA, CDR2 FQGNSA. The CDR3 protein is CASSLGAGQDYGYTF. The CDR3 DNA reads TGTGCCAGCAGCTTGGGGGCAGGTCAAGACTATGGCTACACCTTC.

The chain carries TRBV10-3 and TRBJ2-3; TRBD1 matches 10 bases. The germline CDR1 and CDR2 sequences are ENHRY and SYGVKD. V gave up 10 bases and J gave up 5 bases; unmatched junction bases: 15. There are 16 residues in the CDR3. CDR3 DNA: TGTGCCACCACCGGGACAGGGGTCGATAAGGGAGATACGCAGTATTTT. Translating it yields CATTGTGVDKGDTQYF.

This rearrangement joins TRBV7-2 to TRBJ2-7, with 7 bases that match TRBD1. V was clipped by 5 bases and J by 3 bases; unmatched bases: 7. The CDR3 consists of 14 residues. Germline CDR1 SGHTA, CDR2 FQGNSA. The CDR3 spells CASSPRQGHYEQYF. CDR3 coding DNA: TGTGCCAGCAGCCCCAGACAGGGCCACTACGAGCAGTACTTC. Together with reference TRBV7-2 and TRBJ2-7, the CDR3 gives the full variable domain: GAGVSQSPSNKVTEKGKDVELRCDPISGHTALYWYRQSLGQGLEFLIYFQGNSAPDKSGLPSDRFSAERTGGSVSTLTIQRTQQEDSAVYLCASSPRQGHYEQYFGPGTRLTVT.

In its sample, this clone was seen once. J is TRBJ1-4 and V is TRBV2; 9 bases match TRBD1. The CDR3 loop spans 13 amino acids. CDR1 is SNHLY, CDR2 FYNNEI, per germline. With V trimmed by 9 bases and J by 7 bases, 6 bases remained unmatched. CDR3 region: CARGQGRGEKLFF. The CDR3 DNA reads TGTGCCAGGGGACAGGGAAGGGGTGAAAAACTGTTTTTT.

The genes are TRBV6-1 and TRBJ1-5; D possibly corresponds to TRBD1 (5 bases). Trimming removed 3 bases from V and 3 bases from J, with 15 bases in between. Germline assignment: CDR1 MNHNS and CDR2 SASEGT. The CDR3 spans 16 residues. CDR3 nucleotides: TGTGCCAGCAGTGAGTTCCCCGGGACCGACAATCAGCCCCAGCATTTT. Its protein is CASSEFPGTDNQPQHF.

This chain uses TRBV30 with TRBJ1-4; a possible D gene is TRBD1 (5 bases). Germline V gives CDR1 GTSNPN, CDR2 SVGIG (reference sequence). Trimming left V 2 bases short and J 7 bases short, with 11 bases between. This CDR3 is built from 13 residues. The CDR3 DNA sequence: TGTGCCTGGAGTCGTCGTAGGGGTGAAAAACTGTTTTTT. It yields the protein CAWSRRRGEKLFF.

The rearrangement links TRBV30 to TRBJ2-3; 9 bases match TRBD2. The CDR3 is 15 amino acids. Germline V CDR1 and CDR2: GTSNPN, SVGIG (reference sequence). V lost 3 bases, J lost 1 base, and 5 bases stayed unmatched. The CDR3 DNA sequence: TGTGCCTGGAGCATAGCGGGGGCCGGCACAGATACGCAGTATTTT. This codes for CAWSIAGAGTDTQYF.

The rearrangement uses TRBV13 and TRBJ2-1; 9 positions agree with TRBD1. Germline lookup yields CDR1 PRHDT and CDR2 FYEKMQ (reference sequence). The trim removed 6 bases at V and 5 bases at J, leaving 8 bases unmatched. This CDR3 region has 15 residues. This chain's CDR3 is CASRIRDRENNEQFF. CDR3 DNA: TGTGCCAGCAGGATCCGGGACAGGGAAAACAATGAGCAGTTCTTC.

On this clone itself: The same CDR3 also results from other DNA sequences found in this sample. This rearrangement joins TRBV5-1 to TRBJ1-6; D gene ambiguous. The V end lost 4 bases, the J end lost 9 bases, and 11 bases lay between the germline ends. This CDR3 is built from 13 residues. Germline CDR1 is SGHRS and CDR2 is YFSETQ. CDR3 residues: CASSLTETSPLHF. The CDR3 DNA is TGCGCCAGCAGCCTTACTGAAACTTCACCCCTCCACTTT.

The CDR3 region has the DNA TGTGCCAGCAGCCAGGCGGGAGCGGGAGCCTACAATGAGCAGTTCTTC. Translated, it gives CASSQAGAGAYNEQFF. This rearrangement joins TRBV7-9 to TRBJ2-1, with 8 positions matching TRBD2. The CDR3 extends over 16 amino acids. Germline V gene sequence: CDR1 SEHNR, CDR2 FQNEAQ (reference sequence). After removal of 5 bases from V and 2 bases from J, the junction contained 8 bases not matched to a gene. The entire variable domain, with the rest obtained from reference TRBV7-9 and TRBJ2-1, is as follows: DTGVSQNPRHKITKRGQNVTFRCDPISEHNRLYWYRQTLGQGPEFLTYFQNEAQLEKSRLLSDRFSAERPKGSFSTLEIQRTEQGDSAMYLCASSQAGAGAYNEQFFGPGTRLTVL.

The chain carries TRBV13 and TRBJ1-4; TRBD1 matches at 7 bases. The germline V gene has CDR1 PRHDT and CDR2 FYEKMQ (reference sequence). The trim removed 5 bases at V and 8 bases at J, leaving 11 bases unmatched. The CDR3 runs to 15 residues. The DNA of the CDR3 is TGTGCCAGCAGCCATATGGGACAGTTCGGGGAAAAACTGTTTTTT. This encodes CASSHMGQFGEKLFF.